Below, one TCR beta chain is given with its context. One end of the junction varies from germline; a read error may be responsible. The sample originates from a study of T cells in Graves' hyperthyroidism and ophthalmopathy. TCR beta CDR3 sequences were amplified from RNA transcripts. With the HTBI primer set, the TCR CDR3 went through a first round of RT-PCR. One entry per CDR3 protein, called by TCRdb with MiXCR from the multiplex PCR reads. The sample lists about half a million distinct CDR3 sequences; about 20% were seen once. Clinical symptoms, serum thyroxine and TRAb, thyroid ultrasound and orbital computed tomography were used for the diagnoses. In germline, CDR1 is GTSNPN, CDR2 SVGIG (reference sequence). The CDR3 is made up of 20 amino acids.

The chain is built from TRBV30 and TRBJ2-1, with 13 positions matching TRBD2. The clonotype comes from a man aged 35 to 55 with Graves' ophthalmopathy. Specimen: blood. CDR3 sequence reads: CACPRVRLAGGPESYNVQFF. CDR3 DNA sequence: TGTGCCTGCCCGAGGGTACGACTAGCGGGAGGCCCTGAGTCCTACAATGTGCAGTTCTTC. The full variable domain, completed using reference TRBV30 and TRBJ2-1, is SQTIHQWPATLVQPVGSPLSLECTVEGTSNPNLYWYRQAAGRGLQLLFYSVGIGQISSEVPQNLSASRPQDRQFILSSKKLLLSDSGFYLCACPRVRLAGGPESYNVQFFGPGTRLTVL.